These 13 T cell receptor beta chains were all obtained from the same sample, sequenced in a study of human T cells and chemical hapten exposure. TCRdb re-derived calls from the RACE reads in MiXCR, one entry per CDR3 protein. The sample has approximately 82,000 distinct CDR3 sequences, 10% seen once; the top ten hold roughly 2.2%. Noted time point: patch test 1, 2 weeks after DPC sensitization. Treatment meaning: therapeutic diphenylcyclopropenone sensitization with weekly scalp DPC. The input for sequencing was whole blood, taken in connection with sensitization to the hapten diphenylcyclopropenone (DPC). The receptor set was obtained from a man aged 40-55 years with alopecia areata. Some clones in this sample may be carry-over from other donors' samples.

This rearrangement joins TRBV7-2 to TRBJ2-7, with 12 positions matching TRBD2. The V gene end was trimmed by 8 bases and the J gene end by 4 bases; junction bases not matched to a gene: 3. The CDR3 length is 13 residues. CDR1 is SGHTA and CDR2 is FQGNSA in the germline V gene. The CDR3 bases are TGTGCCAGCCGACTAGCGGGAGTTTACGAGCAGTACTTC. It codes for CASRLAGVYEQYF. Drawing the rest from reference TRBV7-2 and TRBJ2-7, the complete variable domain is GAGVSQSPSNKVTEKGKDVELRCDPISGHTALYWYRQSLGQGLEFLIYFQGNSAPDKSGLPSDRFSAERTGGSVSTLTIQRTQQEDSAVYLCASRLAGVYEQYFGPGTRLTVT.

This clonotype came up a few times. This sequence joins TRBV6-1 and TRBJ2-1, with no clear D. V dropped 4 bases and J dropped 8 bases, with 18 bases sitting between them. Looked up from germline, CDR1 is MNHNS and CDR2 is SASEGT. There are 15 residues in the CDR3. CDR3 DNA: TGTGCCAGCAGTGCGTTGGGTATGCAGATTGATGAGCAGTTCTTC. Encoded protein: CASSALGMQIDEQFF.

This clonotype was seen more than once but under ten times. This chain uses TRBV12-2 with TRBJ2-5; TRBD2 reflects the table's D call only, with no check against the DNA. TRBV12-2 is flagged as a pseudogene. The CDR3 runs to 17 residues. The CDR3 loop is CASRLAAGDGLQETQYF. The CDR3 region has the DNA TGTGCAAGTCGCTTAGCGGCCGGGGACGGCCTCCAAGAGACCCAGTACTTC.

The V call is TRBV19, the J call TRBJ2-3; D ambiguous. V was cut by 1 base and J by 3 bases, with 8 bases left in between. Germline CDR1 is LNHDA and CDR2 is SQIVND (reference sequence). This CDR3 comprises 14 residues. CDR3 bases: TGTGCCAGTAGTATAGTGCAGACAACAGATACGCAGTATTTT. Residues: CASSIVQTTDTQYF. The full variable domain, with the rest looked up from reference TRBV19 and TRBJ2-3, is DGGITQSPKYLFRKEGQNVTLSCEQNLNHDAMYWYRQDPGQGLRLIYYSQIVNDFQKGDIAEGYSVSREKKESFPLTVTSAQKNPTAFYLCASSIVQTTDTQYFGPGTRLTVL.

The CDR3 here is CASSLGTGSSREQYF. The CDR3 DNA reads TGTGCCAGCAGCTTGGGCACAGGGTCATCTCGGGAGCAGTACTTC. The genes are TRBV5-6 and TRBJ2-7, with D possibly TRBD1 on 6 matching bases. Germline CDR1 SGHDT, CDR2 YYEEEE. The germline V and J ends were trimmed by 0 bases and 7 bases, with 17 bases remaining between them. The length of the CDR3 is 15 residues.

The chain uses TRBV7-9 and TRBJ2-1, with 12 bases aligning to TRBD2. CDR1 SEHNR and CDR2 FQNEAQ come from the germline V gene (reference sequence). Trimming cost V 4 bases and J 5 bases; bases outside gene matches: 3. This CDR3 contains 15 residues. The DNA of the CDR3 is TGTGCCAGCAGCTGGACTAGCGGGGTCAACAATGAGCAGTTCTTC. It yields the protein CASSWTSGVNNEQFF.

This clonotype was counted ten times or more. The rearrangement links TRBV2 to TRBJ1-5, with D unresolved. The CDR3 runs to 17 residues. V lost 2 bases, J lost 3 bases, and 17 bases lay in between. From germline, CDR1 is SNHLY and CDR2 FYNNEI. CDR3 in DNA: TGTGCCAGCAGTGAACGGAGGGCCCCCCTCTTCAATCAGCCCCAGCATTTT. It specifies CASSERRAPLFNQPQHF.

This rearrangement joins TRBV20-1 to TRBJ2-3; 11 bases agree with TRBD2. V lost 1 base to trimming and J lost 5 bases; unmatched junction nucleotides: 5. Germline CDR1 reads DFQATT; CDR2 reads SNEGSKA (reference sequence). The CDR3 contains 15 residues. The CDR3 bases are TGCAGTGCTAGAGTACTAGCGGGAGAGATAGATACGCAGTATTTT. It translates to CSARVLAGEIDTQYF.

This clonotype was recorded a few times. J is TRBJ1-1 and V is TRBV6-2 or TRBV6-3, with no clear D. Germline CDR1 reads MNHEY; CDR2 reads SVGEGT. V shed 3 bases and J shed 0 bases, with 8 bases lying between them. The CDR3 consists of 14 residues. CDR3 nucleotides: TGTGCCAGCAGTTATTCACAGTTGAACACTGAAGCTTTCTTT. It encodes CASSYSQLNTEAFF.

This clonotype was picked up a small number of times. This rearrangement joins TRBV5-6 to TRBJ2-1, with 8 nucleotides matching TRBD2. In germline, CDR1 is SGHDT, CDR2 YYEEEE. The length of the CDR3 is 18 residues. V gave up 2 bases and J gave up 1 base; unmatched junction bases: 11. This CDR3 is CASSFGTISGASYNEQFF. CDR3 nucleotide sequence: TGTGCCAGCAGCTTCGGAACGATTAGCGGGGCTTCCTACAATGAGCAGTTCTTC.

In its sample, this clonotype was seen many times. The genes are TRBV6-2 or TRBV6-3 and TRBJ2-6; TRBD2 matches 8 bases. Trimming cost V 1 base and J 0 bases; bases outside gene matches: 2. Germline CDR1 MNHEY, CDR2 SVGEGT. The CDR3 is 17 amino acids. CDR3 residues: CASSYLAGFSGANVLTF. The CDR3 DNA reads TGTGCCAGCAGTTACTTAGCGGGATTCTCTGGGGCCAACGTCCTGACTTTC.

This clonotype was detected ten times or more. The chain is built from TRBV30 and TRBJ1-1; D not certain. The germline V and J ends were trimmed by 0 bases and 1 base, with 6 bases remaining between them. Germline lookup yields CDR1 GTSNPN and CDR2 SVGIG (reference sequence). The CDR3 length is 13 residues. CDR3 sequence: CAWSVKRNTEAFF. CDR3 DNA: TGTGCCTGGAGTGTAAAGAGGAACACTGAAGCTTTCTTT.

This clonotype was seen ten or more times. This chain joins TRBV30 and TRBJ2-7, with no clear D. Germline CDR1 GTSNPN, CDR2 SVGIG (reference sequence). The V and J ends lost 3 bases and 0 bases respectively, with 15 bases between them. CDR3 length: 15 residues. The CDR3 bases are TGTGCCTGGAGGTCCGCTCCCACTCGCTCCTACGAGCAGTACTTC. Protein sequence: CAWRSAPTRSYEQYF.